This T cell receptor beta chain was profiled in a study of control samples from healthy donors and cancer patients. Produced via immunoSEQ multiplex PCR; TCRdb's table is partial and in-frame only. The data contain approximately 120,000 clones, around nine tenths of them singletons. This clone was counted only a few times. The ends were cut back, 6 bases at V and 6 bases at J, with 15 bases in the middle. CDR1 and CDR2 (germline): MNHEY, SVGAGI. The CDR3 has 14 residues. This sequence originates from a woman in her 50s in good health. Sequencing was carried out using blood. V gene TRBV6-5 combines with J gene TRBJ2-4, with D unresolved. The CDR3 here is CASSVGPPLNIQYF. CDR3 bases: TGTGCCAGCAGCGTCGGCCCACCTTTAAACATTCAGTACTTC.